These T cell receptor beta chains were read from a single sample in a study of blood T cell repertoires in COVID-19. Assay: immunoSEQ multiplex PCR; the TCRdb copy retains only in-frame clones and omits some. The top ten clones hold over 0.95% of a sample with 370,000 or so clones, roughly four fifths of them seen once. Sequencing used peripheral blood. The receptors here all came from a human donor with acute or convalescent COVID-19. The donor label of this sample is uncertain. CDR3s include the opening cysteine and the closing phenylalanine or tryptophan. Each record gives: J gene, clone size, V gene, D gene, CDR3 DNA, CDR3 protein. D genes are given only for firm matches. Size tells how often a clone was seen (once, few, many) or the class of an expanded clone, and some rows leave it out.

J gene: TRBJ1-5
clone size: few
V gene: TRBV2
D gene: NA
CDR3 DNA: TGTGCCAGCAGCCAGGGTTTACATCAGCCCCAGCATTTT
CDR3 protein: CASSQGLHQPQHF

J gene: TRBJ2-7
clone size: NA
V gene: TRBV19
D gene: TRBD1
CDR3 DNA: TGTGCCAGTAGTATATGGGACAGGCCTTACGAGCAGTACTTC
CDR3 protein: CASSIWDRPYEQYF

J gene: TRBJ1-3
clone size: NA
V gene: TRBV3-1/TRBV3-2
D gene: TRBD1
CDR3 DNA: TGTGCCAGCAGGGGACAGGGTCGAAGCTCTGGAAACACCATATATTTT
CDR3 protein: CASRGQGRSSGNTIYF

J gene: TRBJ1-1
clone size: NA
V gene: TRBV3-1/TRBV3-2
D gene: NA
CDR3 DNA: TGTGCCAGCAGCCAAGATCTTACCAGGGACAATGGTGAGGCTTTCTTT
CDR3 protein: CASSQDLTRDNGEAFF

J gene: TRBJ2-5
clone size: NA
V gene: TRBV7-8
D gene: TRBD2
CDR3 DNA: TGTGCCAGCAGCCGAGCCCTACTCCCCGGGGGGGTTGGGGAGACCCAGTACTTC
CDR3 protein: CASSRALLPGGVGETQYF

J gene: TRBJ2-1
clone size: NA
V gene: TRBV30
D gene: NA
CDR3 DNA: TGTGCCTGGAGTCCCTTATACGGGAATGAGCAGTTCTTC
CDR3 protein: CAWSPLYGNEQFF

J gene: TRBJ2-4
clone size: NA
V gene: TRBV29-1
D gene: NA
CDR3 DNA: TGCAGCGGTCAGTACAGGGTGGAAAGCAAAAACATTCAGTACTTC
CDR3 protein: CSGQYRVESKNIQYF

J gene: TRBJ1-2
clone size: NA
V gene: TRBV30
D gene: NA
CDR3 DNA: TGTGCCTGGGTAAGAGATCGGACAGACTTTCTCTATGGCTACACCTTC
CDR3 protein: CAWVRDRTDFLYGYTF

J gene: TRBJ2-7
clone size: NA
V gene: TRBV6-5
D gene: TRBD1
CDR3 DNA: TGTGCCAGCAGTAGTTCCGGGACAGGGGGCTACGAGCAGTACTTC
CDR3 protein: CASSSSGTGGYEQYF

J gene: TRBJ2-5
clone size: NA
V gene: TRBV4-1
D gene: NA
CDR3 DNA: TGCGCCAGCAGCCAAGTGGTTGTGGCAACCCCCTCTTGGGAGACCCAGTACTTC
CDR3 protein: CASSQVVVATPSWETQYF

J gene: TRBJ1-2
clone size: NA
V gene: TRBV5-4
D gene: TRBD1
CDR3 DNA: TGTGCCAGCAGCAGTGAACAGGGGGCCAACTATGGCTACACCTTC
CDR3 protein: CASSSEQGANYGYTF

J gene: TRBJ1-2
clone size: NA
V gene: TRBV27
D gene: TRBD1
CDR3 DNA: TGTGCCATCGCGACAGGGTCGGGCTATGGCTACACCTTC
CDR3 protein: CAIATGSGYGYTF

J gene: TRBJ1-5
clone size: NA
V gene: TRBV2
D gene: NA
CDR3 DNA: TGTGCCAGCAGAGGACAGACTACTTTTCAGCCCCAGCATTTT
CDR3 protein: CASRGQTTFQPQHF

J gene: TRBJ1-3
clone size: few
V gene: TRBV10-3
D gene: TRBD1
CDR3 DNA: TGTGCCATCAGAGGGACAGGGCGTTTTGAAAACACCATATATTTT
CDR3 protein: CAIRGTGRFENTIYF

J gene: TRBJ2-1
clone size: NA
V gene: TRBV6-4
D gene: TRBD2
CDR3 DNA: TGTGCCAGCAGTGACTCTCGGGCTAGCGGGGGGGTCCTCAATGAGCAGTTCTTC
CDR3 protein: CASSDSRASGGVLNEQFF

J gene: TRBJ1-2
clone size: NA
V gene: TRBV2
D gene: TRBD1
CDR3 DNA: TGTGCCAGCAGCGGGGGGACAGGGCACTATGGCTACACCTTC
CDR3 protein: CASSGGTGHYGYTF

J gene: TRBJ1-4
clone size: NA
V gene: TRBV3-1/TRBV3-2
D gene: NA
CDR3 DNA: TGTGCCAGCAGCCGACAGTCAACTAATGAAAAACTGTTTTTT
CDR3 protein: CASSRQSTNEKLFF

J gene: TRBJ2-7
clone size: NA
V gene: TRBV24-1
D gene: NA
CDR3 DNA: TGTGCCACCCGAGGTGAGGGAGACGGAGGCGAGCAGTACTTC
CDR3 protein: CATRGEGDGGEQYF

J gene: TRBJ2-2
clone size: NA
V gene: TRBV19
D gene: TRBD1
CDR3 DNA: TGTGCCAGTAGTACCTACAGGGGCGCGAACACCGGGGAGCTGTTTTTT
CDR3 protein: CASSTYRGANTGELFF

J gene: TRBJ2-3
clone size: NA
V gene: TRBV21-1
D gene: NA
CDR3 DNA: TGTGCCAGCAGCAGGAGGGGAGGCCCTTATCAAGATACGCAGTATTTT
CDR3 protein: CASSRRGGPYQDTQYF